The 22 T cell receptor beta chains listed next were all sequenced from one sample in a study of T cell responses to AZD1222 COVID-19 vaccine. Libraries were prepared by immunoSEQ multiplex PCR; TCRdb keeps only in-frame clonotypes and omits some of them. The sample shows about 130,000 clones, 75% to 90% of them seen only once. The sample in question was peripheral blood, obtained on day 0 of AZD1222 vaccination. The receptors here all came from an adult in good health.

V and J are TRBV28 and TRBJ2-7, with 7 bases lining up with TRBD1. Germline V gene lookup returns CDR1 MDHEN and CDR2 SYDVKM. Germline trimming cut 4 bases from V and 1 base from J; bases unmatched to any gene: 10. The CDR3 contains 16 residues. CDR3 loop: CASSSPGQVLSYEQYF. In DNA form, the CDR3 reads TGTGCCAGCAGTTCCCCCGGACAGGTTTTATCCTACGAGCAGTACTTC.

This clone is a singleton in its sample. The chain has TRBV9 and TRBJ1-5; maybe TRBD1 (5 bases). CDR3 size: 15 residues. Germline V gene sequence: CDR1 SGDLS, CDR2 YYNGEE. Trimming stripped 0 bases from V and 3 bases from J, with 10 bases between. CDR3 sequence (DNA): TGTGCCAGCAGCGTAGAAACAGGCAACAATCAGCCCCAGCATTTT. Its protein product is CASSVETGNNQPQHF.

The V call is TRBV5-4, the J call TRBJ2-3; D not resolved. The CDR3 is 13 amino acids. Germline values: CDR1 SGHNT, CDR2 YYREEE (reference sequence). The ends were cut back, 4 bases at V and 5 bases at J, with 11 bases in the middle. CDR3 in amino acids: CASSRAALDTQYF. CDR3 nucleotides: TGTGCCAGCAGCAGGGCCGCCCTAGATACGCAGTATTTT.

This chain joins TRBV30 and TRBJ1-6; D might be TRBD1 (5 bases). The CDR3 has 19 amino acids. Germline V gene lookup returns CDR1 GTSNPN and CDR2 SVGIG (reference sequence). The V and J ends lost 0 bases and 1 base respectively, with 19 bases between them. The CDR3 sequence is CAWSVLVTARGSYNSPLHF. The CDR3 DNA is TGTGCCTGGAGTGTACTGGTGACAGCCAGAGGATCCTATAATTCACCCCTCCACTTT.

The CDR3: CASKVGNQPQHF. The CDR3 region has the DNA TGTGCCAGCAAAGTCGGAAATCAGCCCCAGCATTTT. The chain couples TRBV6-6 to TRBJ1-5; D is undetermined. V was shortened by 7 bases and J by 4 bases, with 8 bases between the two germline ends. Germline CDR1 is MNHNY and CDR2 is SVGAGI (reference sequence). The CDR3 is 12 amino acids.

This clone was seen a handful of times. The rearrangement joins TRBV2 to TRBJ1-1, with D possibly TRBD1 on 5 matching bases. Germline CDR1 and CDR2: SNHLY and FYNNEI. V lost 6 bases and J lost 0, with 14 bases in between. The CDR3 totals 15 residues. CDR3 in DNA: TGTGCCAGCAGGAAACAGGCGACTATGAACACTGAAGCTTTCTTT. It yields the protein CASRKQATMNTEAFF. Combining the CDR3 with reference TRBV2 and TRBJ1-1 gives the whole variable domain EPEVTQTPSHQVTQMGQEVILRCVPISNHLYFYWYRQILGQKVEFLVSFYNNEISEKSEIFDDQFSVERPDGSNFTLKIRSTKLEDSAMYFCASRKQATMNTEAFFGQGTRLTVV.

The chain joins TRBV30 to TRBJ2-2, with D unclear. V gave up 7 bases and J gave up 3 bases, with 6 bases separating them. Germline V lookup: CDR1 GTSNPN, CDR2 SVGIG (reference sequence). This CDR3 has 11 amino acids. CDR3 loop: CASSHTGELFF. As DNA, the CDR3 is TGTGCCTCCAGCCACACCGGGGAGCTGTTTTTT.

J is TRBJ1-2 and V is TRBV6-2 or TRBV6-3; possibly TRBD1 for D (6 bases). This CDR3 has 12 amino acids. The germline V and J ends were trimmed by 5 bases and 7 bases, with 11 bases remaining between them. The germline gives CDR1 MNHEY, CDR2 SVGEGT. The CDR3 DNA is TGTGCCAGCAGTATACAGGGATCTGGCTACACCTTC. It encodes CASSIQGSGYTF.

The chain links TRBV14 to TRBJ1-2; D remains unclear. CDR1 is SGHDN, CDR2 FVKESK, per germline. The V and J ends lost 0 bases and 4 bases respectively, with 9 bases between them. The CDR3 length is 14 residues. CDR3 sequence (DNA): TGTGCCAGCAGCCAAGATGGCCTTGGCTATGGCTACACCTTC. Translation: CASSQDGLGYGYTF.

This clone was detected only a few times. Since the CDR3 does not end with the conserved phenylalanine or tryptophan, this likely comes from a read error. Because the CDR3's place on the DNA is in doubt, the DNA is left out and the CDR3 is given as listed by TCRdb. The chain links TRBV9 to TRBJ2-7; the D call TRBD2 from the table was never checked on the DNA. The CDR3 extends over 12 residues, inclusive of both ends. Germline V gives CDR1 SGDLS, CDR2 YYNGEE. The CDR3 loop reads CASSPCSRRRRR.

V usage is TRBV19 and J usage is TRBJ1-6; perhaps TRBD1 as D (6 bases). From germline, CDR1 is LNHDA and CDR2 SQIVND (reference sequence). The CDR3 extends over 15 amino acids. Trimming shortened V by 4 bases and J by 6 bases, and 13 bases separated the two germline ends. CDR3 in amino acids: CASSTGTIGNSPLHF. Here the CDR3 DNA reads TGTGCCAGTAGTACCGGGACAATAGGTAATTCACCCCTCCACTTT.

The rearrangement uses TRBV11-3 and TRBJ1-1, with no clear D. The germline V and J ends were trimmed by 0 bases and 0 bases, with 8 bases remaining between them. Germline V gene sequence: CDR1 SGHNT, CDR2 YENEEA. CDR3 length: 15 residues. This CDR3 is CASSLEPGLNTEAFF. CDR3 nucleotides: TGTGCCAGCAGCTTAGAACCGGGCCTGAACACTGAAGCTTTCTTT.

The chain has TRBV7-2 and TRBJ2-7; D may be TRBD1 (6 bases). Germline V CDR1 and CDR2: SGHTA, FQGNSA. This CDR3 has 14 residues. V lost 5 bases, J lost 5 bases, and 16 bases lay in between. The CDR3 loop is CASSQGLPLDEQYF. In DNA, the CDR3 is TGTGCCAGCAGCCAGGGGCTTCCTCTCGACGAGCAGTACTTC.

V gene TRBV5-1 combines with J gene TRBJ2-7; possibly TRBD1 for D (5 bases). Trimming stripped 4 bases from V and 5 bases from J, with 13 bases between. The CDR3 extends over 13 amino acids. Germline V lookup: CDR1 SGHRS, CDR2 YFSETQ. CDR3 protein: CASSIGHPDEQYF. The CDR3 region has the DNA TGCGCCAGCAGCATCGGACACCCGGACGAGCAGTACTTC. Combining the CDR3 with reference TRBV5-1 and TRBJ2-7 gives the whole variable domain KAGVTQTPRYLIKTRGQQVTLSCSPISGHRSVSWYQQTPGQGLQFLFEYFSETQRNKGNFPGRFSGRQFSNSRSEMNVSTLELGDSALYLCASSIGHPDEQYFGPGTRLTVT.

This clone was counted only a few times. J is TRBJ2-3 and V is TRBV7-9, with a possible D match to TRBD2 (5 bases). The length of the CDR3 is 13 residues. The V and J ends lost 4 bases and 0 bases respectively, with 5 bases between them. The V gene's germline CDR1 is SEHNR and CDR2 FQNEAQ (reference sequence). The CDR3: CASSWTSTDTQYF. The CDR3 nucleotides read TGTGCCAGCAGCTGGACTAGCACAGATACGCAGTATTTT.

The genes are TRBV7-2 and TRBJ1-4; 9 bases are a match to TRBD1. This CDR3 has 15 amino acids. Germline CDR1 SGHTA, CDR2 FQGNSA. V lost 5 bases and J lost 7; bases outside the gene matches: 8. The chain's CDR3 is CASSPWTGAGEKLFF. CDR3 in DNA: TGTGCCAGCAGCCCATGGACAGGGGCGGGTGAAAAACTGTTTTTT.

This rearrangement joins TRBV7-3 to TRBJ1-1; no clear D gene. V was shortened by 5 bases and J by 4 bases, with 14 bases between the two germline ends. Germline V gene data show CDR1 as SGHTA and CDR2 as FQGTGA. The length of the CDR3 is 14 residues. The CDR3 sequence is CASSPQGYGTEAFF. Written as DNA, the CDR3 is TGTGCCAGCAGCCCACAAGGGTATGGCACTGAAGCTTTCTTT.

The chain has TRBV12-3 or TRBV12-4 and TRBJ2-7; TRBD1 matches 9 bases. This CDR3 has 13 residues. V dropped 6 bases and J dropped 4; count of bases not matched to a gene: 4. Here the CDR3 reads CASRTGGTYEQYF. In DNA, the CDR3 is TGTGCCAGCAGGACAGGGGGAACGTACGAGCAGTACTTC.

This chain connects TRBV29-1 to TRBJ1-5; D remains unclear. The CDR3 loop spans 15 amino acids. Trimming shortened V by 4 bases and J by 2 bases, and 15 bases separated the two germline ends. Germline V gene sequence: CDR1 SQVTM, CDR2 ANQGSEA. The CDR3 region has the DNA TGCAGCGTTGCAGACGGGGTTTTGGGCAATCAGCCCCAGCATTTT. Encoded protein: CSVADGVLGNQPQHF.

V is TRBV19 and J is TRBJ2-1, with TRBD2 as a possible D gene (5 bases). The length of the CDR3 is 13 residues. V gave up 4 bases and J gave up 7 bases, with 11 bases separating them. The germline CDR1 and CDR2 sequences are LNHDA and SQIVND (reference sequence). This CDR3 is CASSTSSGNEQFF. The DNA for the CDR3 is TGTGCCAGTAGTACCTCTTCGGGGAATGAGCAGTTCTTC.

The genes are TRBV18 and TRBJ2-5, with D maybe TRBD2 (5 bases). Germline loops: CDR1 KGHSH, CDR2 LQKENI. The CDR3 runs to 15 residues. Deletions cut 3 bases from V and 2 bases from J, with 13 bases between. As DNA, the CDR3 is TGTGCCAGCTCACCCCCTCCGGGATCTCAAGAGACCCAGTACTTC. Its protein is CASSPPPGSQETQYF.

The CDR3 nucleotides read TGTGCCACCAGCAGAGTTTTAAATGGAGGGGAAGCTTTCTTT. It encodes CATSRVLNGGEAFF. The chain joins TRBV15 to TRBJ1-1, with D uncertain. The CDR3 extends over 14 amino acids. The germline V gene encodes CDR1 LNHNV and CDR2 YYDKDF (reference sequence). The ends were cut back, 1 base at V and 8 bases at J, with 14 bases in the middle.